This TCR beta chain derives from a study of T-cell memory formation after mild COVID-19 (dated by TCRdb to the early 2020s). Regarding the study in general: TCR sequence clusters from the two donors were largely donor specific. In two donors, T-cell clones that expanded and contracted after mild COVID-19 were tracked by sequencing TCRalpha and TCRbeta repertoires over time. The cohort comprised two young, previously healthy adult volunteers, one female and one male. Here is what the overall study found, with its caveats: Contracting CD4+ clones were found mainly in CM and EM memory subsets, while CD8+ clones were enriched in EMRA. Clones that contracted from day 15 to 85 showed balanced CD4/CD8 phenotypes, whereas a second wave of clones that expanded from day 15 to 37 leaned towards CD4+. Some responding clones were detected in pre-infection memory, which suggested that pre-existing cross-reactive memory T cells had joined the SARS-CoV-2 response. Only a couple of mild cases were covered by the study, and larger cohorts that include severe cases with pre-infection samples were considered necessary. SARS-CoV-2 specificity was not confirmed for the second-wave clones peaking on day 37.

Ficoll-Paque density gradient centrifugation was used to isolate PBMCs. Comments on this clonotype: This clone's antigen is unknown. No base qualities exist here, and no much larger clone lies one base off it.

Sequencing was carried out with an Illumina NovaSeq 6000. TCRalpha and TCRbeta cDNA libraries were built by 5'RACE with constant-segment primers, adding sample barcodes and unique molecular identifiers. RNA was extracted from every sample with Trizol reagent. Amplification of the libraries took two PCR steps, and the second step added a second sample barcode plus Illumina TruSeq adapters. Libraries were sequenced on an Illumina NovaSeq with 2 x 150 bp paired-end reads. Regarding the original processing steps: The reads were demultiplexed and collapsed into UMI-guided consensus sequences using migec v1.2.7. Using mixcr v2.1.11, the UMI consensuses were aligned to TRA and TRB V and J templates and assembled into clonotypes. A clonotype was counted as expanded or contracted only if both edgeR and NoisET called the change significant, with noise models trained on biological replicates. For edgeR calls, the cutoffs were a false discovery rate-adjusted p below 0.01 and a log2 fold-change threshold of 1. PCA with hierarchical clustering of max-normalized trajectories of the 1000 most abundant clonotypes was used as exploratory dynamics analysis. Separately sequenced CD4+ and CD8+ repertoires were used to assign a CD4 or CD8 phenotype to each responding clone. TCRdb reprocessed the public reads (quality trimming at Q25 with fastp, clone calling with MiXCR) and kept in-frame beta chains. Each CDR3 protein gets just one entry, which takes the most common genes and DNA from the rows behind it. Here the V and J calls rest on TCRdb's processing, not on the authors' analysis. In all, the sample holds hundreds of thousands of distinct CDR3 sequences, and 15% to 20% of those were seen once. The ten largest clones represent 21% of the sample.

Reading from cysteine to phenylalanine, the CDR3 counts 14 amino acids. The kept DNA is CDR3 alone, 42 bases in frame from the first base. Reading the germline V gene (reference sequence) gives CDR1 SEHNR and CDR2 FQNEAQ. V is clipped by 3 bases and J by 3 bases, and the sequence between their germline boundaries is 12 bases long. The source of this sequence is a man between 18 and 29 years old who had mild COVID-19 (a few samples of this study predate the infection). The sample titles of this study are shuffled in the database, so cell type and time point are left out; the donor was told from shared clones. The sequence is built from TRBV7-9 and TRBJ2-7; no D segment can be confidently identified. The sequenced material came from PBMCs or a T cell subset sorted from them (not recorded which). The bases are TGTGCCAGCAGCTTTTATCCGGCGGACTACGAGCAGTACTTC. It specifies CASSFYPADYEQYF.